This T cell receptor (beta chain) was identified during a study of somatic mutations in cytotoxic T cells in rheumatoid arthritis. Study-level findings and limits: Which antigens the expanded CD8+ clones targeted was unknown. The slight TRBV07 underrepresentation in rheumatoid arthritis patients received no adjustment for multiple comparisons. Rheumatoid arthritis patients showed CD8+ clonality increasing with age, unlike healthy controls.

This table comes from immunoSEQ multiplex PCR, and its TCRdb copy is limited to in-frame clones, with some not included. The sample yields about 11,000 clones, around 70% seen once. By positive magnetic bead selection, CD4+ and CD8+ cells were isolated, and their purity was checked by flow cytometry. Remarks on this clone: Its antigen is unknown.

CDR1 and CDR2 (germline): MNHEY, SMNVEV (reference sequence). The CDR3 totals 15 residues. With V trimmed by 6 bases and J by 9 bases, 5 bases remained unmatched. V gene TRBV27 combines with J gene TRBJ2-1, with 16 bases matching TRBD2. Sequencing input: CD8+ T cells sorted from blood. The sequence derives from a man between 70 and 80 years old in good health. The CDR3 nucleotides read TGTGCCAGCAGCTCCGGGACTAGCGGGAGGGTTGAGCAGTTCTTC. Its translation is CASSSGTSGRVEQFF.